This T cell receptor beta chain is drawn from a study of a mutant IDH1 vaccine in newly diagnosed glioma. Study-wide background: Vaccinations, eight in total, occurred in weeks 1, 3, 5, 7, 11, 15, 19, 23. Sex among treated patients split about 60% male, roughly 38% female; mean age was approximately 40 years. The therapy given earlier, which was standard therapy, consisted of radiotherapy, temozolomide, or both, and most of the patients received both.

Trimming took off 0 bases at V and 6 bases at J, with 3 bases between the two ends. The CDR3 is made up of 13 amino acids. Germline CDR1 LNHNV, CDR2 YYDKDF (reference sequence). This clone was counted between two and nine times. Its antigen is still unknown. Repertoires were generated with immunoSEQ multiplex PCR, while TCRdb's copy carries only in-frame clones and drops some. The table shows 70,000 to 90,000 clones, with around 85% occurring only once. Study-wide findings and caveats: Alterations occurring in top peripheral T cell clonotypes seemed unrelated to pseudoprogression.

The time point is: week 23, last vaccination. Each dose delivered 300 ug of mutant IDH1 20-mer peptide subcutaneously with imiquimod. The TCR originated in a man aged 25-40 years with glioma. Some clones in this sample may be carry-over from other donors' samples. The chain links TRBV15 to TRBJ1-6; D is unresolved. The material was PBMCs, obtained from a glioma patient whose treatment included an IDH1 peptide vaccine. The CDR3 reads CATSREGNSPLHF. The CDR3, as DNA: TGTGCCACCAGCAGAGAGGGTAATTCACCCCTCCACTTT.